The 15 T cell receptor beta chains below all came from one sample that was sequenced in a study of Graves' ophthalmopathy and Graves' hyperthyroidism. The authors amplified TCR beta CDR3 regions from RNA transcripts. First-round RT-PCR employed HTBI primers, with a second-round multiplex PCR after it. MiXCR was run by TCRdb on the multiplex PCR reads, yielding one entry per CDR3 protein. The table has about 1.2 million distinct CDR3 sequences, about 36% seen once. The sequencing sample was made of peripheral blood or thyroid tissue (not recorded which). These receptors were taken from an adult man with Graves' hyperthyroidism.

This clonotype appeared many times. The chain recombines TRBV2 with TRBJ1-5; no clear D gene. The ends were cut back, 2 bases at V and 4 bases at J, with 12 bases in the middle. The CDR3 length is 15 residues. Germline V CDR1 and CDR2: SNHLY, FYNNEI. CDR3 DNA sequence: TGTGCCAGCAGTGAACCACAGAGCGTTAATCAGCCCCAGCATTTT. This encodes CASSEPQSVNQPQHF.

This clonotype was counted a few times. The chain is built from TRBV27 and TRBJ1-1; no definite D call. This CDR3 has 13 residues. The V gene lost 8 bases and the J gene lost 0 bases, with 10 bases spanning the gap. Germline values: CDR1 MNHEY, CDR2 SMNVEV (reference sequence). CDR3 sequence (DNA): TGTGCCAGCCGTCGGGAGTTGAACACTGAAGCTTTCTTT. Its protein is CASRRELNTEAFF.

The chain combines TRBV10-3 with TRBJ2-7, with 12 bases fitting TRBD1. The CDR3 contains 15 residues. V shed 2 bases and J 5 bases; nucleotides not matched to a gene: 4. CDR1 is ENHRY and CDR2 is SYGVKD in the germline V gene. The CDR3 coding sequence is TGTGCCATCAGTGAGAGGGACAGGGGGCGAGACGAGCAGTACTTC. Protein product: CAISERDRGRDEQYF.

The chain links TRBV12-3 or TRBV12-4 to TRBJ2-7, with a tentative D call TRBD2 (6 bases). The V and J ends lost 2 bases and 0 bases respectively, with 14 bases between them. The CDR3 consists of 16 residues. CDR3 nucleotides: TGTGCCAGCAGTTTATTCGGAGGGGCTAGCTCCTACGAGCAGTACTTC. It translates to CASSLFGGASSYEQYF.

V gene TRBV10-3 combines with J gene TRBJ2-5, with 11 bases that match TRBD1. Germline V gene data show CDR1 as ENHRY and CDR2 as SYGVKD. V shed 4 bases, J shed 5 bases, and the junction held 9 bases outside the gene matches. CDR3 length: 16 amino acids. The CDR3 coding sequence is TGTGCCATCAGTGGGGGACAGGGGGTCACCGGGGAGACCCAGTACTTC. Translating gives CAISGGQGVTGETQYF.

The chain uses TRBV10-3 and TRBJ2-7; D unresolved. The CDR3 contains 13 residues. The germline V gene has CDR1 ENHRY and CDR2 SYGVKD. V lost 5 bases to trimming and J lost 0 bases, with 8 bases between them. DNA of the CDR3: TGTGCCATCAGTTCGGGTGGCTCCTACGAGCAGTACTTC. As protein: CAISSGGSYEQYF.

A word on this clonotype: A clone one base away is much larger, so this may be a read error. The chain couples TRBV12-3 or TRBV12-4 to TRBJ1-1; D gene uncertain. The CDR3 length is 14 residues. CDR3 amino acids: CVSSLYSRSTEAFF. Written as DNA, the CDR3 is TGTGTCAGCAGTTTGTATTCGAGGTCCACTGAAGCTTTCTTT.

This sequence joins TRBV14 and TRBJ2-6; D gene ambiguous. V dropped 4 bases and J dropped 0 bases, with 16 bases sitting between them. Germline loops: CDR1 SGHDN, CDR2 FVKESK. The CDR3 loop spans 18 amino acids. CDR3 residues: CASSPRGRSLSGANVLTF. The CDR3 bases are TGTGCCAGCAGCCCTCGCGGACGGAGCCTCTCTGGGGCCAACGTCCTGACTTTC.

This rearrangement joins TRBV5-1 to TRBJ2-2, with TRBD2 matching over 9 bases. V lost 2 bases, J lost 4 bases, and 9 bases stayed unmatched. Germline loops: CDR1 SGHRS, CDR2 YFSETQ. The CDR3 spans 17 residues. Written as DNA, the CDR3 is TGCGCCAGCAGCTTCCTAGGGCTAGCGGGAAGCACCGGGGAGCTGTTTTTT. Translating it yields CASSFLGLAGSTGELFF.

This clonotype occurred once. A read error may be the cause here, since a much bigger clone is one base away. The chain links TRBV4-1 to TRBJ2-5, with 7 bases matching TRBD2. This CDR3 is built from 14 residues. The germline V gene encodes CDR1 MGHRA and CDR2 YSYEKL. The CDR3 nucleotides are TGCGCCAGCAGCCCGGTAGGGGAGGGAGAGACCCAGTGCTTC. Translation gives CASSPVGEGETQCF.

This clonotype has at least ten counts. The rearrangement uses TRBV10-3 and TRBJ1-3; 12 bases match TRBD1. V was clipped by 6 bases and J by 3 bases; unmatched bases: 6. CDR3 length: 16 amino acids. Germline CDR1 reads ENHRY; CDR2 reads SYGVKD. The CDR3 reads CAISGGQGARGNTIYF. DNA of the CDR3: TGTGCCATCAGCGGGGGACAGGGGGCGCGTGGAAACACCATATATTTT.

The rearrangement uses TRBV7-9 and TRBJ1-4, with a tentative D call TRBD1 (6 bases). Germline CDR1 reads SEHNR; CDR2 reads FQNEAQ (reference sequence). Trimming removed 5 bases at V and 8 bases at J, with 9 bases between. This CDR3 has 12 amino acids. The chain's CDR3 is CASSPGEEKLFF. Written as DNA, the CDR3 is TGTGCCAGCAGCCCAGGGGAAGAAAAACTGTTTTTT.

This clonotype has more than one count but fewer than ten. The genes are TRBV7-8 and TRBJ1-1, with D possibly being TRBD1 (5 bases). The CDR3 sequence is 18 residues long. The V end lost 5 bases, the J end lost 0 bases, and 22 bases lay between the germline ends. Per the germline V gene, CDR1 is SGHVS and CDR2 is FQNEAQ. For the CDR3, the DNA is TGTGCCAGCAGCGAAGACCGCGCCTCCTGGGGGATGAACACTGAAGCTTTCTTT. This gives the protein CASSEDRASWGMNTEAFF.

V is TRBV7-9 and J is TRBJ1-2, with TRBD1 as a possible D gene (5 bases). The CDR3 contains 14 residues. Germline loops: CDR1 SEHNR, CDR2 FQNEAQ (reference sequence). V was shortened by 5 bases and J by 4 bases, with 14 bases between the two germline ends. CDR3 DNA sequence: TGTGCCAGCAGCCCAACTTCAGGGAGCTATGGCTACACCTTC. Protein: CASSPTSGSYGYTF.

As to this clonotype: As the CDR3 is not closed by the conserved phenylalanine or tryptophan, this likely results from a read error. The DNA is left out, because the CDR3 cannot be placed on it with certainty; the CDR3 is given as TCRdb lists it. The rearrangement links TRBV19 to TRBJ2-5; TRBD1, the table's D call, lacks a check against the DNA. The CDR3 length equals 10 residues, ends included. Germline V gives CDR1 LNHDA, CDR2 SQIVND (reference sequence). Here the CDR3 reads CASSPGQLTY.